This TCR beta chain was captured by sequencing in a study of cytomegalovirus exposure and HLA in healthy donors. Findings and caveats of the study: Earlier analysis yielded a pattern in which most TCR beta V segments were productive about 87% or about 30% of the time. Analysis was carried out at a later point, and it linked a missense DCLRE1C variant to TCR beta V- and J-gene trimming. Sequence variants that were highly shared formed a cluster that was likely a sequencing artifact. Some TCR beta chains (approximately 180 of them) were listed as cytomegalovirus-associated.

The study ran its PCR with 60 Vbeta and 13 Jbeta primers. Sequencing used immunoSEQ multiplex PCR; TCRdb keeps in-frame clones, though not all of them. Among under 120,000 clones listed, about 70% were seen once. CDR1 and CDR2 from the germline V gene are SGHRS and YFSETQ. The CDR3 is made up of 17 amino acids. V shed 2 bases, J shed 8 bases, and the junction held 16 bases outside the gene matches. For this clone: The antigen is not known.

The specimen sequenced was PBMCs. This TCR derives from a man over 45 in good health and CMV-seropositive. The gene calls are TRBV5-1 and TRBJ2-1, with 7 positions matching TRBD1. In nucleotides, the CDR3 is TGCGCCAGCAGCTTTGCCGGGACAGAGATACTTGGAGATGAGCAGTTCTTC. It yields the protein CASSFAGTEILGDEQFF.